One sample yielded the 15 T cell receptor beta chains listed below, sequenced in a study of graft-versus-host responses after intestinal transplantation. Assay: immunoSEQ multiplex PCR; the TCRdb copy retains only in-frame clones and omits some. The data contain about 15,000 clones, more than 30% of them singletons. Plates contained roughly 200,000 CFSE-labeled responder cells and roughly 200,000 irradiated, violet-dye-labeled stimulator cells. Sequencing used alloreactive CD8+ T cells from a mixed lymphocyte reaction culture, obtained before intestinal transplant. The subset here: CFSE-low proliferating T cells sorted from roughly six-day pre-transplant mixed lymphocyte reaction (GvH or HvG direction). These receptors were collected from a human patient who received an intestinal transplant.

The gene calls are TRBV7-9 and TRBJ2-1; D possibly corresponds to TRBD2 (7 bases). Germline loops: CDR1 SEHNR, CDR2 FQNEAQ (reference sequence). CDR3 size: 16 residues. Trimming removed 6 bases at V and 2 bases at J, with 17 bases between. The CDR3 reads CASSYGGAVTYNEQFF. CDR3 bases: TGTGCCAGCAGTTATGGGGGGGCGGTAACCTACAATGAGCAGTTCTTC.

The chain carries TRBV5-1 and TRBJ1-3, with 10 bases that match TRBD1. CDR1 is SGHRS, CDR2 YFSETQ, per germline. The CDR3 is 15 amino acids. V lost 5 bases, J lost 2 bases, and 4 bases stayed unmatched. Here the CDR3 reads CASSIGTGAGNTIYF. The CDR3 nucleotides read TGCGCCAGCAGTATCGGGACAGGGGCTGGAAACACCATATATTTT.

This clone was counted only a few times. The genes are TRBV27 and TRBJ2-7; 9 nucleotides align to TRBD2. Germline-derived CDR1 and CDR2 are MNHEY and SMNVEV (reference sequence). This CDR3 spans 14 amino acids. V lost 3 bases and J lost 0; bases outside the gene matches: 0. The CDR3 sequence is CASSFSGSSYEQYF. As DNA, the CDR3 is TGTGCCAGCAGTTTTAGCGGGAGCTCCTACGAGCAGTACTTC.

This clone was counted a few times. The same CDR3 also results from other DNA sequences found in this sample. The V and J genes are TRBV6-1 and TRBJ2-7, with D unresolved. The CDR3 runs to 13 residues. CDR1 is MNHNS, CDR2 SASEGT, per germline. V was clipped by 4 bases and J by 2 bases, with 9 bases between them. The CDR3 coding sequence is TGTGCCAGCAGTGCCCGAAGCCCCTACGAGCAGTACTTC. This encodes CASSARSPYEQYF.

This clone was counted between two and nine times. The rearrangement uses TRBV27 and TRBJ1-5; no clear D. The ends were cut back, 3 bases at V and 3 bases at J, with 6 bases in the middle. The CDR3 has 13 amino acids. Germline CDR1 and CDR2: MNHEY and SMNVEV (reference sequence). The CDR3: CASSFGANQPQHF. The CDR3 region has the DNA TGTGCCAGCAGTTTTGGAGCCAATCAGCCCCAGCATTTT.

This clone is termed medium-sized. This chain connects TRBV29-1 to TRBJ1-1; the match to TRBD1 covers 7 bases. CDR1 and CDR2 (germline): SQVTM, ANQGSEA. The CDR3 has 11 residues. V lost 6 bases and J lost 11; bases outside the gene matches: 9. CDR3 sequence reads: CSVVRDSGAFF. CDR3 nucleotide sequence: TGCAGCGTCGTCCGGGACAGTGGGGCTTTCTTT.

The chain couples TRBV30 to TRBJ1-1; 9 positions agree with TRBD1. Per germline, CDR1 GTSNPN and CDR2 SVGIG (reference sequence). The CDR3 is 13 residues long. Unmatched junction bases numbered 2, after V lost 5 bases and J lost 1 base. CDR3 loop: CAWGTGQNTEAFF. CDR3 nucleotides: TGTGCCTGGGGGACAGGGCAGAACACTGAAGCTTTCTTT. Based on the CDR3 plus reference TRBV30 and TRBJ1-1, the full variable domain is SQTIHQWPATLVQPVGSPLSLECTVEGTSNPNLYWYRQAAGRGLQLLFYSVGIGQISSEVPQNLSASRPQDRQFILSSKKLLLSDSGFYLCAWGTGQNTEAFFGQGTRLTVV.

The CDR3 is CASSVDEPDNEQFF. CDR3 DNA: TGTGCCAGCAGCGTAGATGAGCCCGACAATGAGCAGTTCTTC. This sequence joins TRBV9 and TRBJ2-1; D gene ambiguous. Per germline, CDR1 SGDLS and CDR2 YYNGEE. V lost 0 bases and J 5 bases, leaving 9 bases between the germline ends. There are 14 residues in the CDR3.

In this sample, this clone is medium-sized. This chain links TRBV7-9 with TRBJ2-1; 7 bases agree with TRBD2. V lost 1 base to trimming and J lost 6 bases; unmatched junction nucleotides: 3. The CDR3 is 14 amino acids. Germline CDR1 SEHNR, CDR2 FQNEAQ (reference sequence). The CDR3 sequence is CASSLGSGVNEQFF. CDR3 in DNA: TGTGCCAGCAGCTTAGGAAGCGGGGTCAATGAGCAGTTCTTC.

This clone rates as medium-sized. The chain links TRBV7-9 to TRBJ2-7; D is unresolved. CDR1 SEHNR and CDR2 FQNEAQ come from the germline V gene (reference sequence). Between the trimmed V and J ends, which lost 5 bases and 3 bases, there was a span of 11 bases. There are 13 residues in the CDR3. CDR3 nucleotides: TGTGCCAGCAGCGTCCCAGGCTACTACGAGCAGTACTTC. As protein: CASSVPGYYEQYF.

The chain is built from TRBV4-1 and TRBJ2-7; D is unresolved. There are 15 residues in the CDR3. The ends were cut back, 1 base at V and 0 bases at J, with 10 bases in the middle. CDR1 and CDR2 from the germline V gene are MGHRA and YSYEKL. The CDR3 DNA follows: TGCGCCAGCAGCCAAGGGCAGACAAGCTCCTACGAGCAGTACTTC. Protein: CASSQGQTSSYEQYF.

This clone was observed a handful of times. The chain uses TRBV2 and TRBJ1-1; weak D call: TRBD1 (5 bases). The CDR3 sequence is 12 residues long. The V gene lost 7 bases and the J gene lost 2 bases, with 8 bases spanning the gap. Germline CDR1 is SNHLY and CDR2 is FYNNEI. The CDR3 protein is CASIQGNTEAFF. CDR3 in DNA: TGTGCCAGCATCCAGGGAAACACTGAAGCTTTCTTT.

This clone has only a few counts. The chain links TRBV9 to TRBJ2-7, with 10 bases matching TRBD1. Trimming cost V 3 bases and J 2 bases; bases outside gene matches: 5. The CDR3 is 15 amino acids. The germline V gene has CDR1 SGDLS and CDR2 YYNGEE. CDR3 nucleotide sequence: TGTGCCAGCAGCGGCCGGGACAGGGGCCCCTACGAGCAGTACTTC. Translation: CASSGRDRGPYEQYF.

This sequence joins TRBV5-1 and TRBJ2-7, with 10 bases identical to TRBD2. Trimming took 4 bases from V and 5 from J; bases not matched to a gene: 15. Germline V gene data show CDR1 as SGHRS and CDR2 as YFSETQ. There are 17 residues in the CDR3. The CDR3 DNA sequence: TGCGCCAGCAGCCCAGCCCTAGCGGGAGCCTCGGGGGACGAGCAGTACTTC. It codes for CASSPALAGASGDEQYF.

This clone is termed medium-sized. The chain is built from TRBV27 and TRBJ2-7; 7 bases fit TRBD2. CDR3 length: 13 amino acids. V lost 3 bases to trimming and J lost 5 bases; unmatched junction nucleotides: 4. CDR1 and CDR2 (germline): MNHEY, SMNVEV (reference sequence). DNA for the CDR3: TGTGCCAGCAGTTTTATGGGGGGGGACGAGCAGTACTTC. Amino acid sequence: CASSFMGGDEQYF.